The 27 T cell receptor beta chains in this list originate from one sample, sequenced in a study of T cell responses to AZD1222 COVID-19 vaccine. Libraries were prepared by immunoSEQ multiplex PCR; TCRdb keeps only in-frame clonotypes and omits some of them. The sample carries about 81,000 clones, over 75% recorded once. This sample comprised peripheral blood, obtained 28 days after the second AZD1222 dose. These receptors were collected from an adult who received the AZD1222 COVID-19 vaccine.

V and J are TRBV5-6 and TRBJ2-5; possibly TRBD2 for D (6 bases). V was shortened by 0 bases and J by 4 bases, with 22 bases between the two germline ends. CDR1 is SGHDT, CDR2 YYEEEE, per germline. The CDR3 contains 18 residues. The CDR3 loop is CASSLGSVYGGVGETQYF. The DNA for the CDR3 is TGTGCCAGCAGCTTGGGTTCTGTGTACGGGGGAGTGGGAGAGACCCAGTACTTC. Combining the CDR3 with reference TRBV5-6 and TRBJ2-5 gives the whole variable domain DAGVTQSPTHLIKTRGQQVTLRCSPKSGHDTVSWYQQALGQGPQFIFQYYEEEERQRGNFPDRFSGHQFPNYSSELNVNALLLGDSALYLCASSLGSVYGGVGETQYFGPGTRLLVL.

The rearrangement joins TRBV5-6 to TRBJ1-1; D not resolved. Germline V gene lookup returns CDR1 SGHDT and CDR2 YYEEEE. Between the trimmed V and J ends, which lost 3 bases and 8 bases, there was a span of 11 bases. CDR3 length: 12 amino acids. The CDR3 DNA is TGTGCCAGCAGCTGGAGGCTGGGGGAAGCTTTCTTT. Translation: CASSWRLGEAFF. Based on the CDR3 plus reference TRBV5-6 and TRBJ1-1, the full variable domain is DAGVTQSPTHLIKTRGQQVTLRCSPKSGHDTVSWYQQALGQGPQFIFQYYEEEERQRGNFPDRFSGHQFPNYSSELNVNALLLGDSALYLCASSWRLGEAFFGQGTRLTVV.

The CDR3 sequence is CASGTGGGYTF. CDR3 DNA: TGTGCCAGCGGGACAGGGGGTGGCTACACCTTC. The J gene is TRBJ1-2, the V gene TRBV19, with 11 bases matching TRBD1. CDR1 is LNHDA, CDR2 SQIVND, per germline (reference sequence). V shed 9 bases and J 7 bases; nucleotides not matched to a gene: 1. The CDR3 contains 11 residues.

The V call is TRBV27, the J call TRBJ1-1; D uncertain. The germline V gene has CDR1 MNHEY and CDR2 SMNVEV (reference sequence). V lost 6 bases, J lost 5 bases, and 13 bases lay in between. The CDR3 has 13 amino acids. In nucleotides, the CDR3 is TGTGCCAGCAGGGTACACCTCGGGACTGAAGCTTTCTTT. Translating it yields CASRVHLGTEAFF.

The chain links TRBV30 to TRBJ1-2; D gene uncertain. Germline V gene sequence: CDR1 GTSNPN, CDR2 SVGIG (reference sequence). Between the trimmed V and J ends, which lost 7 bases and 4 bases, there was a span of 7 bases. The CDR3 is 10 residues long. The CDR3 here is CASHLYGYTF. In DNA, the CDR3 is TGTGCCTCCCACCTCTATGGCTACACCTTC.

This clone has just one count. The genes are TRBV27 and TRBJ1-4; D is possibly TRBD1 (6 bases). The V and J ends lost 3 bases and 3 bases respectively, with 14 bases between them. Germline V gives CDR1 MNHEY, CDR2 SMNVEV (reference sequence). This CDR3 has 16 residues. CDR3 amino acids: CASSLVMGAANEKLFF. CDR3 DNA: TGTGCCAGCAGTTTGGTAATGGGGGCCGCTAATGAAAAACTGTTTTTT.

The V gene is TRBV4-2, the J gene TRBJ2-1, with 7 positions matching TRBD2. The length of the CDR3 is 17 residues. V gave up 3 bases and J gave up 4 bases; unmatched junction bases: 12. Germline assignment: CDR1 LGHNA and CDR2 YNFKEQ. CDR3 sequence reads: CASSHPPGGSQYNEQFF. The CDR3 DNA sequence: TGTGCCAGCAGCCATCCGCCTGGCGGGAGCCAGTACAATGAGCAGTTCTTC.

This clone was seen a handful of times. The chain combines TRBV4-2 with TRBJ1-1; tentatively, D is TRBD1 (5 bases). Trimming removed 0 bases at V and 0 bases at J, with 11 bases between. Germline CDR1 reads LGHNA; CDR2 reads YNFKEQ. The CDR3 length is 16 residues. DNA for the CDR3: TGTGCCAGCAGCCAAGACCGGGACGGAATGAACACTGAAGCTTTCTTT. This translates into CASSQDRDGMNTEAFF.

The chain links TRBV6-2 or TRBV6-3 to TRBJ1-2, with TRBD1 as a possible D gene (5 bases). Per the germline V gene, CDR1 is MNHEY and CDR2 is SVGEGT. Trimming shortened V by 6 bases and J by 0 bases, and 20 bases separated the two germline ends. The CDR3 loop spans 17 amino acids. The CDR3 DNA sequence: TGTGCCAGCAGCCCTGGCGGGGCTTTTTTAGCTAACTATGGCTACACCTTC. This codes for CASSPGGAFLANYGYTF.

This clone was seen a single time. The DNA of the CDR3 is TGTGCCAGCAGTTTGAAGACAGGTGCCTACAATGAGCAGTTCTTC. Translating gives CASSLKTGAYNEQFF. The rearrangement links TRBV27 to TRBJ2-1, with a tentative D call TRBD1 (6 bases). V dropped 3 bases and J dropped 2 bases, with 11 bases sitting between them. The germline V gene encodes CDR1 MNHEY and CDR2 SMNVEV (reference sequence). The CDR3 totals 15 residues.

V is TRBV6-2 or TRBV6-3 and J is TRBJ1-5; D gene ambiguous. The V gene's germline CDR1 is MNHEY and CDR2 SVGEGT. The length of the CDR3 is 14 residues. V was trimmed by 5 bases and J by 9 bases, leaving 17 bases between them. Written as DNA, the CDR3 is TGTGCCAGCAGTAACGGGCCGGGCCGGTCGCCCCAGCATTTT. As protein: CASSNGPGRSPQHF.

The chain combines TRBV9 with TRBJ1-6, with D perhaps matching TRBD1 (6 bases). The V gene's germline CDR1 is SGDLS and CDR2 YYNGEE. This CDR3 comprises 16 residues. V was cut by 4 bases and J by 10 bases, with 21 bases left in between. The chain's CDR3 is CASSTSPGHLGSPLHF. CDR3 DNA sequence: TGTGCCAGCAGCACTTCACCGGGACATCTCGGCTCACCCCTCCACTTT.

The chain joins TRBV15 to TRBJ1-4, with D possibly being TRBD1 (5 bases). CDR1 LNHNV and CDR2 YYDKDF come from the germline V gene (reference sequence). Trimming removed 3 bases from V and 10 bases from J, with 21 bases in between. The CDR3 has 16 residues. CDR3 loop: CATSRASGAEVGKLFF. The DNA for the CDR3 is TGTGCCACCAGCAGGGCAAGCGGGGCGGAAGTTGGAAAACTGTTTTTT.

The gene calls are TRBV4-1 and TRBJ2-7; D remains ambiguous. Germline V gene data show CDR1 as MGHRA and CDR2 as YSYEKL. The CDR3 sequence is 16 residues long. The ends were cut back, 4 bases at V and 5 bases at J, with 21 bases in the middle. CDR3 residues: CASSLRWAAGRDEQYF. CDR3 nucleotides: TGCGCCAGCAGCCTCAGATGGGCAGCAGGAAGGGACGAGCAGTACTTC.

J is TRBJ1-1 and V is TRBV11-3, with 9 bases aligning to TRBD1. CDR1 SGHNT and CDR2 YENEEA come from the germline V gene. The CDR3 extends over 15 amino acids. The ends lost 3 bases at V and 10 bases at J; junction bases unmatched: 12. The CDR3 loop is CASSLGQGGIEPAFF. The CDR3 DNA sequence: TGTGCCAGCAGCTTGGGACAGGGAGGAATTGAACCAGCTTTCTTT.

This clone showed up just a few times. Other DNA sequences from this sample encode an identical CDR3 as well. This rearrangement joins TRBV7-3 to TRBJ2-3; D remains unclear. CDR3 length: 13 residues. Trimming removed 5 bases from V and 5 bases from J, with 11 bases in between. The germline gives CDR1 SGHTA, CDR2 FQGTGA. CDR3 sequence (DNA): TGTGCCAGCAGCCTCGACCTCGAAGATACGCAGTATTTT. As protein: CASSLDLEDTQYF.

This chain joins TRBV19 and TRBJ1-2; D call uncertain. Trimming took 0 bases from V and 4 from J, leaving 6 bases between them. The CDR3 has 13 amino acids. Germline V CDR1 and CDR2: LNHDA, SQIVND (reference sequence). As DNA, the CDR3 is TGTGCCAGTAGTATAGACCCTGCCTATGGCTACACCTTC. Its protein product is CASSIDPAYGYTF.

This clone was counted only a few times. This chain joins TRBV7-2 and TRBJ2-5; D is tentatively TRBD1 or TRBD2 (6 bases each). V shed 4 bases and J shed 5 bases, with 17 bases lying between them. Germline assignment: CDR1 SGHTA and CDR2 FQGNSA. This CDR3 is built from 15 residues. The CDR3 protein is CASSSIAGGPETQYF. CDR3 bases: TGTGCCAGCAGCTCCATCGCCGGGGGCCCCGAGACCCAGTACTTC.

This chain uses TRBV28 with TRBJ2-6; perhaps TRBD1 as D (6 bases). Germline values: CDR1 MDHEN, CDR2 SYDVKM. This CDR3 has 16 amino acids. Deletions cut 4 bases from V and 1 base from J, with 11 bases between. The CDR3 spells CASSSWDISGANVLTF. The CDR3 bases are TGTGCCAGCAGTTCCTGGGACATTTCTGGGGCCAACGTCCTGACTTTC. The whole variable domain, remainder taken from reference TRBV28 and TRBJ2-6, is DVKVTQSSRYLVKRTGEKVFLECVQDMDHENMFWYRQDPGLGLRLIYFSYDVKMKEKGDIPEGYSVSREKKERFSLILESASTNQTSMYLCASSSWDISGANVLTFGAGSRLTVL.

The DNA for the CDR3 is TGTGCCAGCAGCGTAGGGTGGCCGAACACCGGGGAGCTGTTTTTT. Its protein product is CASSVGWPNTGELFF. The chain joins TRBV9 to TRBJ2-2; D is undetermined. The V gene's germline CDR1 is SGDLS and CDR2 YYNGEE. Trimming took 0 bases from V and 0 from J, leaving 6 bases between them. The CDR3 is made up of 15 amino acids.

The chain joins TRBV19 to TRBJ2-3, with TRBD1 identical over 8 bases. V was pared by 11 bases and J by 4 bases, with 8 bases of the junction left unmatched. Germline assignment: CDR1 LNHDA and CDR2 SQIVND (reference sequence). CDR3 length equals 13 residues. The CDR3: CAAGQGLADTQYF. CDR3 DNA: TGTGCCGCCGGACAGGGTCTTGCAGATACGCAGTATTTT.

A remark on this clone: The sample contains more than one DNA sequence encoding this CDR3. The chain recombines TRBV30 with TRBJ1-2; the D is unclear. Looked up from germline, CDR1 is GTSNPN and CDR2 is SVGIG (reference sequence). The V end lost 0 bases, the J end lost 1 base, and 6 bases lay between the germline ends. The CDR3 extends over 13 amino acids. Here the CDR3 reads CAWSVPLNYGYTF. The CDR3 nucleotides are TGTGCCTGGAGTGTACCGCTTAACTATGGCTACACCTTC.

Concerning this clone: Sequence at one end of the junction differs from germline and may be a read error. V and J are TRBV28 and TRBJ2-1; tentatively, D is TRBD1 or TRBD2 (5 bases each). In germline, CDR1 is MDHEN, CDR2 SYDVKM. CDR3 length equals 16 residues. In DNA form, the CDR3 reads TGTGCCAGCAGGTTATCGGGGCTAGCCTCCTACAATGAGCAGTTCTTC. Its protein is CASRLSGLASYNEQFF.

This chain joins TRBV28 and TRBJ1-1; D uncertain. V gave up 2 bases and J gave up 0 bases, with 4 bases separating them. Germline CDR1 reads MDHEN; CDR2 reads SYDVKM. The CDR3 covers 13 residues. Written as DNA, the CDR3 is TGTGCCAGCAGTTTACGGGTGAACACTGAAGCTTTCTTT. This sequence encodes CASSLRVNTEAFF.

This chain links TRBV19 with TRBJ1-1; D gene ambiguous. Germline V gene data show CDR1 as LNHDA and CDR2 as SQIVND (reference sequence). Between the trimmed V and J ends, which lost 3 bases and 5 bases, there was a span of 7 bases. CDR3 size: 12 residues. CDR3 sequence (DNA): TGTGCCAGTAGTATCTCGAGGACTGAAGCTTTCTTT. Its protein is CASSISRTEAFF.

The chain is built from TRBV9 and TRBJ2-1; D possibly corresponds to TRBD2 (5 bases). The CDR3 length is 15 residues. V lost 4 bases, J lost 3 bases, and 14 bases lay in between. The V gene's germline CDR1 is SGDLS and CDR2 YYNGEE. CDR3 loop: CASSLVRESYNEQFF. As DNA, the CDR3 is TGTGCCAGCAGCCTTGTAAGGGAGAGCTACAATGAGCAGTTCTTC.

V and J are TRBV3-1 (or the pseudogene TRBV3-2) and TRBJ1-2; possible D gene TRBD1, 5 bases. V gave up 0 bases and J gave up 4 bases, with 9 bases separating them. CDR1 is LGHDT, CDR2 YNNKEL, per germline (reference sequence). The CDR3 covers 14 residues. The CDR3 DNA follows: TGTGCCAGCAGCCAAGATTCGGGGACCTATGGCTACACCTTC. It codes for CASSQDSGTYGYTF.